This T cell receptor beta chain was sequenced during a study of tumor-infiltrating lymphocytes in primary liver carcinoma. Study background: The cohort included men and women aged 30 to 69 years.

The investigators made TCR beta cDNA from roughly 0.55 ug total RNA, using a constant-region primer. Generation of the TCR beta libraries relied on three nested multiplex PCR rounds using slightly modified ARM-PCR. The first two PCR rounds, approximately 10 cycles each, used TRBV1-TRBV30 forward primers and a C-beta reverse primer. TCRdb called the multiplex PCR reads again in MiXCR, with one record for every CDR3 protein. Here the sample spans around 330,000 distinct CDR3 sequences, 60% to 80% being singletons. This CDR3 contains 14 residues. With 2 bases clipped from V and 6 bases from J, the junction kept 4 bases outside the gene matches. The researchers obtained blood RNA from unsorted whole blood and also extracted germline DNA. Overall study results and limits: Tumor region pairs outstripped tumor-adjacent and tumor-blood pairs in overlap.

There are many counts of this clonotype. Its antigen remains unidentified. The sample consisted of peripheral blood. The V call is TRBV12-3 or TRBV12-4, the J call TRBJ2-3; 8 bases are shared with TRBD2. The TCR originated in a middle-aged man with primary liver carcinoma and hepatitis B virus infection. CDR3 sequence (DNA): TGTGCCAGCAGTTTACCTAGCGGGTGGGATACGCAGTATTTT. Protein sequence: CASSLPSGWDTQYF.